These 21 T cell receptor beta chains came from one sample sequenced in a study of T-cell memory formation after mild COVID-19. Each CDR3 protein is one row after TCRdb ran MiXCR on the 5' RACE reads. The sample shows fewer than 700,000 distinct CDR3 sequences, about a fifth of them seen only once. Sample: PBMCs or a T cell subset sorted from them (not recorded which). These receptors all stem from an adult woman who had mild COVID-19 (a few samples of this study predate the infection). Cell type and time point are not known.

The V and J genes are TRBV6-6 and TRBJ1-1; D unresolved. V was pared by 6 bases and J by 6 bases, with 20 bases between. The CDR3 length is 15 residues. CDR1 is MNHNY, CDR2 SVGAGI, per germline (reference sequence). The chain's CDR3 is CASRSNKVLVAEAFF. The CDR3 bases are TGTGCCAGCAGATCAAACAAAGTGCTCGTGGCTGAAGCTTTCTTT.

About this clonotype itself: Mismatch with germline at one junction end may stem from a read error. The genes are TRBV14 and TRBJ1-6; D gene uncertain. This CDR3 has 13 amino acids. The germline CDR1 and CDR2 sequences are SGHDN and FVKESK. CDR3 bases: TGTGCCAGCACCCAAGGATATAATTCACCCCTCCACTTT. Translation gives CASTQGYNSPLHF.

V gene TRBV3-1 combines with J gene TRBJ2-7; TRBD1 might be the D (5 bases). Germline V gene sequence: CDR1 LGHDT, CDR2 YNNKEL (reference sequence). Trimming removed 6 bases at V and 0 bases at J, with 18 bases between. The length of the CDR3 is 16 residues. CDR3: CASSFRAGQGSYEQYF. The CDR3 DNA reads as TGTGCCAGCAGTTTTAGGGCAGGCCAGGGCTCCTACGAGCAGTACTTC.

The V call is TRBV5-1, the J call TRBJ2-2; the match to TRBD1 covers 12 bases. There are 17 residues in the CDR3. CDR1 is SGHRS and CDR2 is YFSETQ in the germline V gene. The V and J ends lost 5 bases and 3 bases, in that order; junction bases with no gene match: 8. Here the CDR3 reads CASREHGTGGHTGELFF. The DNA for the CDR3 is TGCGCCAGCAGGGAGCACGGGACAGGGGGCCACACCGGGGAGCTGTTTTTT.

This clonotype was observed once. The chain links TRBV25-1 to TRBJ1-5; D is unclear. CDR3 length: 15 amino acids. V was clipped by 1 base and J by 6 bases, with 13 bases between them. The V gene's germline CDR1 is MGHDK and CDR2 SYGVNS. The CDR3 loop is CASSESGRAGQPQHF. The DNA for the CDR3 is TGTGCCAGCAGTGAATCTGGACGTGCAGGTCAGCCCCAGCATTTT.

The chain recombines TRBV6-6 with TRBJ1-2; D possibly corresponds to TRBD1 (5 bases). Trimming removed 2 bases from V and 7 bases from J, with 14 bases in between. Germline CDR1 MNHNY, CDR2 SVGAGI (reference sequence). The CDR3 has 14 amino acids. The CDR3 loop reads CASSYGRDLSGYTF. CDR3 coding DNA: TGTGCCAGCAGTTACGGCCGGGACCTCAGTGGCTACACCTTC.

This clonotype was recorded once. The V call is TRBV30, the J call TRBJ2-2, with 8 bases fitting TRBD1. CDR1 is GTSNPN, CDR2 SVGIG, per germline (reference sequence). The CDR3 totals 13 residues. The V segment lost 5 bases and the J segment 5 bases; nucleotides outside the gene matches: 4. The CDR3 sequence is CAWLDRATGELFF. In DNA, the CDR3 is TGTGCCTGGTTGGACAGGGCGACCGGGGAGCTGTTTTTT.

The sample holds a few counts of this clonotype. This chain uses TRBV21-1 with TRBJ2-5. TRBV21-1 is given as a pseudogene. The CDR3 consists of 14 residues. This chain's CDR3 is CASSKVTVQETQYF. CDR3 nucleotide sequence: TGTGCCAGCAGCAAAGTTACGGTACAAGAGACCCAGTACTTC.

This clonotype was recorded at least ten times. The genes are TRBV20-1 and TRBJ2-5, with D uncertain. This CDR3 is 11 amino acids long. Germline CDR1 reads DFQATT; CDR2 reads SNEGSKA (reference sequence). The V end was cut by 0 bases, the J end by 7 bases, with 6 bases between. CDR3 region: CSARESLTQYF. The CDR3 DNA reads as TGCAGTGCTAGAGAAAGTCTGACCCAGTACTTC.

This clonotype was counted between two and nine times. The genes are TRBV20-1 and TRBJ2-4; unclear D gene. The CDR3 is 12 residues long. Germline CDR1 is DFQATT and CDR2 is SNEGSKA (reference sequence). Trimming cost V 6 bases and J 8 bases, with 14 bases left between them. CDR3 loop: CSATQTRDIQYF. The CDR3, as DNA: TGCAGTGCAACTCAAACGCGTGACATTCAGTACTTC.

This clonotype was found a few times. V and J are TRBV19 and TRBJ2-3; 12 bases line up with TRBD2. The CDR3 is 17 residues long. Germline CDR1 is LNHDA and CDR2 is SQIVND (reference sequence). The J segment lost 4 bases and the V segment lost 4 bases, leaving 9 bases of the junction unmatched. DNA for the CDR3: TGTGCCAGTAGTACAAAGCGACTAGCGGGAGTATCAGATACGCAGTATTTT. Residues: CASSTKRLAGVSDTQYF.

The rearrangement links TRBV7-9 to TRBJ2-3; D not resolved. Germline V gene lookup returns CDR1 SEHNR and CDR2 FQNEAQ (reference sequence). The CDR3 loop spans 12 amino acids. Trimming took 3 bases from V and 5 from J, leaving 6 bases between them. The CDR3 reads CASSFTGDTQYF. The CDR3 DNA reads TGTGCCAGCAGCTTTACTGGAGATACGCAGTATTTT.

The CDR3 loop reads CASTGQWSGYTF. The DNA for the CDR3 is TGTGCCAGCACCGGGCAGTGGAGTGGCTACACCTTC. The chain combines TRBV12-3 or TRBV12-4 with TRBJ1-2; D is ambiguous. Trimming left V 7 bases short and J 7 bases short, with 13 bases between. This CDR3 contains 12 residues.

This clonotype was seen a handful of times. V gene TRBV12-3 or TRBV12-4 combines with J gene TRBJ2-2; D might be TRBD2 (6 bases). CDR3 size: 15 residues. Deletions cut 4 bases from V and 4 bases from J, with 13 bases between. CDR3 loop: CASSSPGTGTGELFF. The CDR3 coding sequence is TGTGCCAGCAGTTCTCCCGGGACTGGCACCGGGGAGCTGTTTTTT.

The chain recombines TRBV20-1 with TRBJ1-5, with D possibly being TRBD1 (5 bases). Per germline, CDR1 DFQATT and CDR2 SNEGSKA (reference sequence). The CDR3 loop spans 14 amino acids. V lost 4 bases and J 0 bases, leaving 10 bases between the germline ends. As DNA, the CDR3 is TGCAGTGCTACTAGGGGCCCTAGCAATCAGCCCCAGCATTTT. Its protein is CSATRGPSNQPQHF.

This clonotype was observed a handful of times. This rearrangement joins TRBV7-9 to TRBJ1-1, with 9 bases matching TRBD1. Germline V gives CDR1 SEHNR, CDR2 FQNEAQ (reference sequence). This CDR3 has 15 residues. With 4 bases clipped from V and 2 bases from J, the junction kept 5 bases outside the gene matches. CDR3 DNA sequence: TGTGCCAGCAGCTCCTCGGGACAGGGAAACACTGAAGCTTTCTTT. As protein: CASSSSGQGNTEAFF.

This clonotype has a handful of counts. The genes are TRBV7-2 and TRBJ2-3; 7 bases are a match to TRBD1. V lost 6 bases, J lost 1 base, and 7 bases stayed unmatched. The CDR3 runs 15 residues. The germline V gene has CDR1 SGHTA and CDR2 FQGNSA. DNA of the CDR3: TGTGCCAGCAGTAACAGGGGCAGGGGCACAGATACGCAGTATTTT. This gives the protein CASSNRGRGTDTQYF.

The rearrangement uses TRBV7-9 and TRBJ2-2; either TRBD1 or TRBD2 may fit D (5 bases each). The CDR3 has 17 residues. Trimming took 7 bases from V and 6 from J, leaving 24 bases between them. Germline CDR1 reads SEHNR; CDR2 reads FQNEAQ (reference sequence). The DNA for the CDR3 is TGTGCCAGCACCCCCCTAGAGGGGATAATAGCGTCCGGGGAGCTGTTTTTT. Translating it yields CASTPLEGIIASGELFF.

CDR3 bases: TGTGCCAGCAGCTTAGATCCGGGAGTAGGCGGCTACACCTTC. It yields the protein CASSLDPGVGGYTF. The V and J genes are TRBV7-9 and TRBJ1-2; no reliable D call. The CDR3 has 14 amino acids. Deletions cut 1 base from V and 8 bases from J, with 14 bases between. From germline, CDR1 is SEHNR and CDR2 FQNEAQ (reference sequence).

This clonotype was detected only a few times. V is TRBV10-3 and J is TRBJ2-7; no reliable D call. Germline loops: CDR1 ENHRY, CDR2 SYGVKD. The CDR3 extends over 13 amino acids. With 0 bases removed from V and 0 bases from J, the gap between germline ends came to 3 bases. DNA of the CDR3: TGTGCCATCAGTGAGTCTGACTCCTACGAGCAGTACTTC. This codes for CAISESDSYEQYF.

CDR3 residues: CASSVGDFHEQYF. CDR3 bases: TGTGCCAGCAGCGTAGGGGACTTCCACGAGCAGTACTTC. V is TRBV9 and J is TRBJ2-7, with D perhaps TRBD2 (6 bases). V was clipped by 0 bases and J by 5 bases, with 9 bases between them. Germline CDR1 SGDLS, CDR2 YYNGEE. CDR3 length: 13 residues.